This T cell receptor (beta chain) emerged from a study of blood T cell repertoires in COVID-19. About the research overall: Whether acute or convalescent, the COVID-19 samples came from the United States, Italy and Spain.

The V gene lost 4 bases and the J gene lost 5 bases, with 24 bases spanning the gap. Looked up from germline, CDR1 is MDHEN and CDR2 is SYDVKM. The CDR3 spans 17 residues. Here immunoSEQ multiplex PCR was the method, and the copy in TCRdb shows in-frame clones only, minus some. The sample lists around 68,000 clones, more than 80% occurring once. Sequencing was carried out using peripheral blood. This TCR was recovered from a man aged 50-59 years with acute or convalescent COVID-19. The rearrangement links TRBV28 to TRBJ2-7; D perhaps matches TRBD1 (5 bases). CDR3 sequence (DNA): TGTGCCAGCAGTTCCAATCTGGGCAGGGATCTGGTCGACGAGCAGTACTTC. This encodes CASSSNLGRDLVDEQYF. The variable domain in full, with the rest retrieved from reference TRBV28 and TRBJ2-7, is DVKVTQSSRYLVKRTGEKVFLECVQDMDHENMFWYRQDPGLGLRLIYFSYDVKMKEKGDIPEGYSVSREKKERFSLILESASTNQTSMYLCASSSNLGRDLVDEQYFGPGTRLTVT.